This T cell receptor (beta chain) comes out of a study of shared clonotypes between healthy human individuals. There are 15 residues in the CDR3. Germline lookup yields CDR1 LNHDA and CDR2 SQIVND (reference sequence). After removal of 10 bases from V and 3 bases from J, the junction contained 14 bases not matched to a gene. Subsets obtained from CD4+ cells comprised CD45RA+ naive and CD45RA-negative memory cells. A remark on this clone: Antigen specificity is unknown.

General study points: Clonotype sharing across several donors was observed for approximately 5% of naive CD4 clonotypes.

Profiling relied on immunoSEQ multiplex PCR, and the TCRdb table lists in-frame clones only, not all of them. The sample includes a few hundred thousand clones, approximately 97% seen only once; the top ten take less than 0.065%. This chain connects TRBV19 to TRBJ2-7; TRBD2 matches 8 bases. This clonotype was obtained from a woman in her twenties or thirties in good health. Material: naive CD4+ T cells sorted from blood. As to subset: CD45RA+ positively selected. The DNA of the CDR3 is TGTGCCACCCAATTAGGTGGTAGCGGGAACTACGAGCAGTACTTC. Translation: CATQLGGSGNYEQYF.